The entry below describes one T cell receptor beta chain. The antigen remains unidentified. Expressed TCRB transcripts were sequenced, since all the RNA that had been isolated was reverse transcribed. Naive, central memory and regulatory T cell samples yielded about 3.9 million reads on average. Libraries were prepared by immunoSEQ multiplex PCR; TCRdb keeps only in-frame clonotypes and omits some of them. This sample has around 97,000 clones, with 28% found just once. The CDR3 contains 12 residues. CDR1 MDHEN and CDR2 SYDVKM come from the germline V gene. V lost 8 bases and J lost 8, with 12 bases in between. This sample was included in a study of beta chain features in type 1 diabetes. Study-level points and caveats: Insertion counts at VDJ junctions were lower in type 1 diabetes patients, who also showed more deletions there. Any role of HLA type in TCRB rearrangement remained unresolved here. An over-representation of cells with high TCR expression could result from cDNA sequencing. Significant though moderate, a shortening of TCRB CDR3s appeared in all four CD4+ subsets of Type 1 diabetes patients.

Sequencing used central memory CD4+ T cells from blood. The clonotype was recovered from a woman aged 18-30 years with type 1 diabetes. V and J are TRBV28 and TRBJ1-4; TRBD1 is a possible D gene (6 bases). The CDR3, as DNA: TGTGCCAGCTTTAGGGGGTCCGAAAAACTGTTTTTT. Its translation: CASFRGSEKLFF. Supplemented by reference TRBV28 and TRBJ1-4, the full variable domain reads DVKVTQSSRYLVKRTGEKVFLECVQDMDHENMFWYRQDPGLGLRLIYFSYDVKMKEKGDIPEGYSVSREKKERFSLILESASTNQTSMYLCASFRGSEKLFFGSGTQLSVL.